This T cell receptor beta chain stems from a study of control samples from healthy donors and cancer patients (dated by TCRdb to 2020 to 2021). A note on this clone: Its target antigen remains unknown. Nothing much larger sits one base from this clone, and base qualities are not available.

Taken from the germline V gene (reference sequence), the CDR1 and CDR2 loops are GTSNPN and SVGIG. V and J are trimmed by 3 bases and 4 bases, and the gene matches miss 9 bases of the junction. The CDR3, cysteine through phenylalanine, is 14 amino acids long. Just the 42-base CDR3 DNA is kept, in frame starting at base 1. Library preparation used the immunoSEQ multiplex PCR assay. Sourced from immuneACCESS, this table was stored by TCRdb with only in-frame sequences that have V and J called. A share of the clones is absent; for the studies checked, an unresolved V gene accounts for under half, and the remainder has no known explanation. The sample table lists 70,000 to 85,000 clones, roughly 82% of them with a count of one. The top ten hold roughly 10% of the sample.

This TCR came from a man aged 55-75 years with head and neck cancer. Specimen: PBMCs. The sequence is built from TRBV30 and TRBJ2-7, with TRBD1 identical over 7 junction bases. The CDR3 loop reads CAWSRETGQYEQYF. At the DNA level, the sequence is TGTGCCTGGAGCCGAGAGACAGGGCAGTACGAGCAGTACTTC.